This T cell receptor (beta chain) was sequenced for a study of T cells expressing NK-cell markers. Study-wide results and caveats: HCMV specificity of the expanded NKG2C+ T cell clones stayed unclear. The CD3+CD56-NKG2C+ fraction was also led by these clonotypes in a handful of donors.

From its re-call of the 5' RACE reads, TCRdb lists each CDR3 protein once, without DNA. The listing contains some 450,000 distinct CDR3 sequences. For this clonotype: Its antigen remains unknown.

Material: blood T cells: a sorted CD56 or NKG2C T cell subset, CD4+ or CD8+ T cells, or bulk PBMC T cells (not recorded which). This sequence originates from a woman between 18 and 75 years old in good health.

The CDR3 reads CASSRTRTGYGYTF. This sequence joins TRBV7-2 and TRBJ1-2; TCRdb's D call, TRBD1, is unchecked because there is no DNA. Germline V gene data show CDR1 as SGHTA and CDR2 as FQGNSA. This CDR3 comprises 14 residues. The full variable domain, in which reference TRBV7-2 and TRBJ1-2 provide the parts outside the CDR3, is GAGVSQSPSNKVTEKGKDVELRCDPISGHTALYWYRQSLGQGLEFLIYFQGNSAPDKSGLPSDRFSAERTGGSVSTLTIQRTQQEDSAVYLCASSRTRTGYGYTFGSGTRLTVV.